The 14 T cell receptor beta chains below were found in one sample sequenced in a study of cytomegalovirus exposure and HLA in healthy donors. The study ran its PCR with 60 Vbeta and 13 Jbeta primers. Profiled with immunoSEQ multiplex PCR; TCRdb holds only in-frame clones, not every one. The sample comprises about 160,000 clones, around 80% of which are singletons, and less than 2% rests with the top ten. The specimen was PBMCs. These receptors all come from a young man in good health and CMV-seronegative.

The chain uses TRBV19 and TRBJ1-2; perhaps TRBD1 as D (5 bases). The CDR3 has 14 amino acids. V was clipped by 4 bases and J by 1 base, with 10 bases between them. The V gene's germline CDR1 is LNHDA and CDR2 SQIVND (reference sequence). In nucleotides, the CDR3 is TGTGCCAGTAGTAAACAGGACGTTAACTATGGCTACACCTTC. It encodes CASSKQDVNYGYTF.

The CDR3 bases are TGTGCCAGCAGTGAAGAGGACAGGGGGTATCAGCCCCAGCATTTT. This gives the protein CASSEEDRGYQPQHF. The gene calls are TRBV2 and TRBJ1-5; TRBD1 agrees at 10 bases. The CDR3 covers 15 residues. J gave up 5 bases and V 1 base, and 2 bases lay outside the gene matches. Germline V CDR1 and CDR2: SNHLY, FYNNEI. Combining the CDR3 with reference TRBV2 and TRBJ1-5 gives the whole variable domain EPEVTQTPSHQVTQMGQEVILRCVPISNHLYFYWYRQILGQKVEFLVSFYNNEISEKSEIFDDQFSVERPDGSNFTLKIRSTKLEDSAMYFCASSEEDRGYQPQHFGDGTRLSIL.

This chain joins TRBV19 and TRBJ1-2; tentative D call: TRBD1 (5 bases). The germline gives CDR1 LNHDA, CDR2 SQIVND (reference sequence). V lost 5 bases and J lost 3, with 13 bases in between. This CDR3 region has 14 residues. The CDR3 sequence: CASSPSGEHYGYTF. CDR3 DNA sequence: TGTGCCAGTAGTCCCTCGGGGGAGCACTATGGCTACACCTTC.

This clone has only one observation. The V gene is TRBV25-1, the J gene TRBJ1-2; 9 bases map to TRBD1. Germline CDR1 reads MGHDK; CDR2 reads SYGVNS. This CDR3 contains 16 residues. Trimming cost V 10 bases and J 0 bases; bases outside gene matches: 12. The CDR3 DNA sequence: TGTGCCACCCTGCCGGGACAGGGTTTCTCTAACTATGGCTACACCTTC. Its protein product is CATLPGQGFSNYGYTF.

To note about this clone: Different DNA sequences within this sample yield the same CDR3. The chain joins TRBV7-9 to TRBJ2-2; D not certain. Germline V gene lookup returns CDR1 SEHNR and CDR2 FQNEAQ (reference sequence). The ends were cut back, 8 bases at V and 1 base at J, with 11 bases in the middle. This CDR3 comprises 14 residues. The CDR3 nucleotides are TGTGCCAGCTCTCCCCCGCGGAACACCGGGGAGCTGTTTTTT. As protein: CASSPPRNTGELFF.

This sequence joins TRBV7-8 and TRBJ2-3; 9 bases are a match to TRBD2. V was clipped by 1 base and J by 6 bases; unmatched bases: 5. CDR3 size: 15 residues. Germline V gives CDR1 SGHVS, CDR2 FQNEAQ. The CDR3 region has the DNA TGTGCCAGCAGCTTAGAGCCCGCGGGAGGGGATACGCAGTATTTT. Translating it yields CASSLEPAGGDTQYF.

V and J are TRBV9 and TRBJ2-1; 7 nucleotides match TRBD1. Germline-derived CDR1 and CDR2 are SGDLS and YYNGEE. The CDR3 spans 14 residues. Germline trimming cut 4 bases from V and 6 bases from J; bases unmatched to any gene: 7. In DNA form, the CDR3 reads TGTGCCAGCAGCACCGACAGGGCTGGCAATGAGCAGTTCTTC. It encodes CASSTDRAGNEQFF.

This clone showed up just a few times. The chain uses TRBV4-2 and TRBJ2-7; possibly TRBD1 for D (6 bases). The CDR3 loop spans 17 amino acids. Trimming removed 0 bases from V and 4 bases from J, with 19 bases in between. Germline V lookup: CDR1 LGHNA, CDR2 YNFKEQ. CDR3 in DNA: TGTGCCAGCAGCCAAGATGAAGGGGCCTCACAGGGTTACGAGCAGTACTTC. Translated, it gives CASSQDEGASQGYEQYF.

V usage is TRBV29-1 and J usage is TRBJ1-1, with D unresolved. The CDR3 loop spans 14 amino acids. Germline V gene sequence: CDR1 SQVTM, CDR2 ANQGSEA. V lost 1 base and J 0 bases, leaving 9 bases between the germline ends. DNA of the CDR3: TGCAGCGTTGAAGTCGGAGCGATGAACACTGAAGCTTTCTTT. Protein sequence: CSVEVGAMNTEAFF.

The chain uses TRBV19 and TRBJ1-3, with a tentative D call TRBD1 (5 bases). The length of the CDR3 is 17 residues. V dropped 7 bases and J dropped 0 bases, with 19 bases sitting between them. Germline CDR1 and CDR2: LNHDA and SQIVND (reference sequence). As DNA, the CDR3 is TGTGCCAGTACCCACCAAGGGCGACAGATCTCTGGAAACACCATATATTTT. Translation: CASTHQGRQISGNTIYF.

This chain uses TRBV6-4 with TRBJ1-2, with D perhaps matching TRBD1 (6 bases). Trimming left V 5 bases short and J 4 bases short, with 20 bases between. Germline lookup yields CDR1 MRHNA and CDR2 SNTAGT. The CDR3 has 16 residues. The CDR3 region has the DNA TGTGCCAGCAGTCCTGAGACAGGCGCGGGTGCCTATGGCTACACCTTC. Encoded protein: CASSPETGAGAYGYTF.

The CDR3 here is CASTLPSYNSPLHF. The CDR3 DNA is TGTGCCAGCACCCTCCCGTCCTATAATTCACCCCTCCACTTT. J is TRBJ1-6 and V is TRBV6-1; D uncertain. Trimming took off 7 bases at V and 1 base at J, with 8 bases between the two ends. From germline, CDR1 is MNHNS and CDR2 SASEGT. This CDR3 contains 14 residues.

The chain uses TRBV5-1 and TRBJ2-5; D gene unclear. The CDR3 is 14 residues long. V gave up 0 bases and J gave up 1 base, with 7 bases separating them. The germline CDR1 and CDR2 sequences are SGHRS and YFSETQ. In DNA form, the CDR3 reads TGCGCCAGCAGCTTGGGTGCAGGCCAAGAGACCCAGTACTTC. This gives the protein CASSLGAGQETQYF.

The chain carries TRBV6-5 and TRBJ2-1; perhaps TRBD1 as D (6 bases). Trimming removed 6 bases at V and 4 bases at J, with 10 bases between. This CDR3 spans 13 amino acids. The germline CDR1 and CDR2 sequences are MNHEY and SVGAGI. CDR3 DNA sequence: TGTGCCAGCAGGAATACAGGGTACAATGAGCAGTTCTTC. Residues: CASRNTGYNEQFF.